The present T cell receptor (beta chain) was sequenced within a study of T cell repertoires in cytomegalovirus infection. This clonotype was picked up many times. The target antigen is unknown. Study-level points and caveats: Within the response measured ex vivo, HLA-C-restricted CMV-specific TCR beta clonotypes were dominant.

Between the trimmed V and J ends, which lost 0 bases and 3 bases, there was a span of 17 bases. This CDR3 contains 17 residues. From germline, CDR1 is SGHAT and CDR2 FQNNGV. TCRdb re-derived calls from the reads in MiXCR, one entry per CDR3 protein. The repertoire holds around 740,000 distinct CDR3 sequences, with approximately 40% as singletons. This TCR was sampled from a human donor in good health (CMV status not recorded). Some clones in this sample may be carry-over from other donors' samples. V is TRBV11-2 and J is TRBJ1-1, with D uncertain. Sequenced: PBMCs. Here the CDR3 reads CASSLEFVLPWDTEAFF. The CDR3 DNA follows: TGTGCCAGCAGCTTAGAATTTGTCTTGCCATGGGACACTGAAGCTTTCTTT.